This passage covers 27 T cell receptor beta chains from one sample sequenced in a study of cytomegalovirus exposure and HLA in healthy donors. The PCR used 60 Vbeta and 13 Jbeta primers. Using immunoSEQ multiplex PCR, the repertoire was profiled, and TCRdb retains in-frame clones only, with some absent. This sample lists around 200,000 clones; its ten largest clones have roughly 1.2%. Specimen: PBMCs. Receptor source: a girl under 10 years old in good health and CMV-seropositive.

The chain combines TRBV27 with TRBJ1-6, with D perhaps matching TRBD1 (5 bases). The germline gives CDR1 MNHEY, CDR2 SMNVEV (reference sequence). The CDR3 is made up of 14 amino acids. The ends were cut back, 9 bases at V and 9 bases at J, with 18 bases in the middle. The DNA of the CDR3 is TGTGCCAGTATGGAACAGGCAACGCGTTCACCCCTCCACTTT. It codes for CASMEQATRSPLHF.

This chain joins TRBV28 and TRBJ2-7, with 11 bases lining up with TRBD2. Germline CDR1 MDHEN, CDR2 SYDVKM. V was pared by 5 bases and J by 4 bases, with 7 bases of the junction left unmatched. CDR3 length: 15 amino acids. CDR3 amino acids: CASSPRLAGTYEQYF. As DNA, the CDR3 is TGTGCCAGCAGTCCCCGACTAGCGGGAACTTACGAGCAGTACTTC.

The V gene is TRBV28, the J gene TRBJ2-3; tentative D call: TRBD1 (5 bases). The germline V and J ends were trimmed by 6 bases and 2 bases, with 15 bases remaining between them. The V gene's germline CDR1 is MDHEN and CDR2 SYDVKM. The CDR3 runs 15 residues. Here the CDR3 DNA reads TGTGCCAGCAGAGGGGAAAGGGCTTCCACAGATACGCAGTATTTT. It yields the protein CASRGERASTDTQYF. The entire variable domain, with the rest obtained from reference TRBV28 and TRBJ2-3, is as follows: DVKVTQSSRYLVKRTGEKVFLECVQDMDHENMFWYRQDPGLGLRLIYFSYDVKMKEKGDIPEGYSVSREKKERFSLILESASTNQTSMYLCASRGERASTDTQYFGPGTRLTVL.

The J gene is TRBJ2-3, the V gene TRBV29-1, with 7 nucleotides matching TRBD2. The CDR3 runs to 13 residues. In germline, CDR1 is SQVTM, CDR2 ANQGSEA. V dropped 5 bases and J dropped 2; count of bases not matched to a gene: 4. The CDR3 DNA reads TGCAGCGTTCCCCGGGAGGACACAGATACGCAGTATTTT. Translating gives CSVPREDTDTQYF.

The chain is built from TRBV27 and TRBJ2-1; D is possibly TRBD1 (6 bases). Trimming left V 2 bases short and J 0 bases short, with 8 bases between. Germline-derived CDR1 and CDR2 are MNHEY and SMNVEV (reference sequence). There are 15 residues in the CDR3. The CDR3 DNA reads as TGTGCCAGCAGTTTAAGGGACAACTCCTACAATGAGCAGTTCTTC. Protein sequence: CASSLRDNSYNEQFF.

V gene TRBV5-1 combines with J gene TRBJ1-5, with 8 bases lining up with TRBD1. V lost 4 bases to trimming and J lost 1 base; unmatched junction nucleotides: 4. CDR1 and CDR2 from the germline V gene are SGHRS and YFSETQ. CDR3 length: 15 residues. In nucleotides, the CDR3 is TGCGCCAGCAGCCCAGGGGGCGAAAGCAATCAGCCCCAGCATTTT. Amino acids: CASSPGGESNQPQHF.

This chain uses TRBV5-8 with TRBJ2-7, with D perhaps TRBD1 (6 bases). CDR3 length equals 17 residues. The V gene's germline CDR1 is SGHTS and CDR2 YDEGEE. The V end lost 2 bases, the J end lost 0 bases, and 18 bases lay between the germline ends. CDR3 residues: CASSFYSGQSLSYEQYF. The CDR3 DNA is TGTGCCAGCAGCTTTTATTCAGGACAGTCCCTCTCCTACGAGCAGTACTTC.

This chain joins TRBV7-2 and TRBJ2-2, with 8 bases that match TRBD2. This CDR3 has 15 amino acids. Germline lookup yields CDR1 SGHTA and CDR2 FQGNSA. V shed 5 bases and J 5 bases; nucleotides not matched to a gene: 7. The CDR3 loop reads CASSISGRGTGELFF. The CDR3 coding sequence is TGTGCCAGCAGCATAAGCGGGAGAGGAACCGGGGAGCTGTTTTTT.

The CDR3, as DNA: TGTGCCAGCAGTTTAACTGCTAGTGGCGATACGCAGTATTTT. Translating it yields CASSLTASGDTQYF. The chain couples TRBV27 to TRBJ2-3, with D hard to call. The CDR3 runs 14 residues. V was clipped by 2 bases and J by 6 bases, with 12 bases between them. Germline values: CDR1 MNHEY, CDR2 SMNVEV (reference sequence).

The chain joins TRBV5-1 to TRBJ1-3; D ambiguous. V lost 5 bases, J lost 0 bases, and 9 bases lay in between. Germline V gene data show CDR1 as SGHRS and CDR2 as YFSETQ. The length of the CDR3 is 14 residues. In DNA form, the CDR3 reads TGCGCCAGCAGAGAAGGGAGCTCTGGAAACACCATATATTTT. It is translated as CASREGSSGNTIYF.

This chain connects TRBV27 to TRBJ1-5; the D gene is possibly TRBD1 (5 bases). CDR1 is MNHEY and CDR2 is SMNVEV in the germline V gene (reference sequence). V was cut by 8 bases and J by 6 bases, with 14 bases left in between. This CDR3 has 13 amino acids. This CDR3 is CASAGPAGQPQHF. In DNA, the CDR3 is TGTGCCAGCGCGGGGCCAGCAGGTCAGCCCCAGCATTTT.

A note on this clone: A junction end diverges from the germline sequence, so it may reflect a read error. Other DNA sequences in the sample encode the same CDR3. The J gene is TRBJ1-1, the V gene TRBV5-3; D is perhaps TRBD1 (6 bases). TRBV5-3 is placed among ORFs of uncertain function. The CDR3 runs 10 residues. DNA of the CDR3: TGCGCCAGACAGGACACTGAAGCTTTCTTT. This gives the protein CARQDTEAFF.

V is TRBV4-1 and J is TRBJ2-5; 13 nucleotides line up with TRBD2. The CDR3 contains 13 residues. V shed 4 bases, J shed 11 bases, and the junction held 4 bases outside the gene matches. The germline V gene encodes CDR1 MGHRA and CDR2 YSYEKL. The CDR3 bases are TGCGCCAGCAGCCCCGGACTAGCGGGAGAGCAGTACTTC. Translation gives CASSPGLAGEQYF.

The rearrangement uses TRBV7-2 and TRBJ2-7, with 7 positions matching TRBD2. CDR3 length equals 15 residues. CDR1 SGHTA and CDR2 FQGNSA come from the germline V gene. The junction had 11 bases not matched to a gene; V was cut back by 6 bases and J by 3 bases. The DNA of the CDR3 is TGTGCCAGCAGTTCCCCGTACGGCGGGAGCTACGAGCAGTACTTC. This gives the protein CASSSPYGGSYEQYF.

V usage is TRBV7-3 and J usage is TRBJ2-2; D is unclear. Looked up from germline, CDR1 is SGHTA and CDR2 is FQGTGA. V was clipped by 2 bases and J by 6 bases, with 10 bases between them. The CDR3 is 14 amino acids. CDR3 coding DNA: TGTGCCAGCAGCTTAGCACGAAGCTCCGGGGAGCTGTTTTTT. It encodes CASSLARSSGELFF. The full variable domain, its missing parts supplied by reference TRBV7-3 and TRBJ2-2, is GAGVSQTPSNKVTEKGKYVELRCDPISGHTALYWYRQSLGQGPEFLIYFQGTGAADDSGLPNDRFFAVRPEGSVSTLKIQRTERGDSAVYLCASSLARSSGELFFGEGSRLTVL.

V and J are TRBV28 and TRBJ2-7, with D tentatively TRBD1 (5 bases). The CDR3 spans 11 residues. The V end lost 11 bases, the J end lost 6 bases, and 14 bases lay between the germline ends. Germline-derived CDR1 and CDR2 are MDHEN and SYDVKM. DNA of the CDR3: TGTGCCTGGACAAAATGGGCCGAGCAGTACTTC. This gives the protein CAWTKWAEQYF.

The V and J genes are TRBV5-1 and TRBJ2-2; D not certain. The germline CDR1 and CDR2 sequences are SGHRS and YFSETQ. The CDR3 is 14 residues long. Between the trimmed V and J ends, which lost 3 bases and 5 bases, there was a span of 11 bases. This CDR3 reads CASSSIPSTGELFF. For the CDR3, the DNA is TGCGCCAGCAGCTCCATCCCGAGTACCGGGGAGCTGTTTTTT.

The rearrangement links TRBV7-2 to TRBJ1-1, with 9 bases aligning to TRBD1. V lost 2 bases, J lost 0 bases, and 7 bases stayed unmatched. Germline loops: CDR1 SGHTA, CDR2 FQGNSA. CDR3 length: 17 amino acids. CDR3: CASSLRGQGLMNTEAFF. The CDR3 DNA sequence: TGTGCCAGCAGCTTACGGGGACAGGGCTTGATGAACACTGAAGCTTTCTTT.

A remark on this clone: The junction differs from germline at one of its ends, possibly a read error. Other DNA sequences in this sample translate to the same CDR3. The V and J genes are TRBV29-1 and TRBJ2-1; TRBD1 might be the D (7 bases). Germline V CDR1 and CDR2: SQVTM, ANQGSEA. This CDR3 spans 20 amino acids. The CDR3 region has the DNA TGCAGCGTCTCGTTTCCACGAACCAACAGGGGACTGAGCTCCTACAATGAACAGTTCTTC. This translates into CSVSFPRTNRGLSSYNEQFF.

V is TRBV30 and J is TRBJ1-1; TRBD1 is a possible D gene (6 bases). Deletions cut 2 bases from V and 4 bases from J, with 8 bases between. Germline V gene sequence: CDR1 GTSNPN, CDR2 SVGIG (reference sequence). The CDR3 covers 12 residues. CDR3 loop: CAWSRGSTEAFF. CDR3 DNA sequence: TGTGCCTGGAGTAGGGGGAGCACTGAAGCTTTCTTT.

This chain links TRBV29-1 with TRBJ2-7; the D gene is possibly TRBD1 (5 bases). Germline CDR1 and CDR2: SQVTM and ANQGSEA. Trimming removed 0 bases at V and 3 bases at J, with 6 bases between. The CDR3 runs 12 residues. DNA for the CDR3: TGCAGCGTTGAAGATCAGGGCTACGAGCAGTACTTC. The encoded protein is CSVEDQGYEQYF.

The chain employs TRBV6-6 and TRBJ2-7; a weak D match, TRBD1 (8 bases). Germline CDR1 reads MNHNY; CDR2 reads SVGAGI (reference sequence). The CDR3 spans 12 residues. The V end lost 8 bases, the J end lost 7 bases, and 15 bases lay between the germline ends. CDR3 nucleotide sequence: TGTGCCAGCGCACAGGGGGGGTGGGAGCAGTACTTC. Translated, it gives CASAQGGWEQYF.

The V and J genes are TRBV21-1 and TRBJ2-2; TRBD1 is taken as the D call from the table, unchecked against the DNA. TRBV21-1 counts as a pseudogene. The CDR3 spans 17 residues. The CDR3 protein is CASSRTSWQANTGELFF. The CDR3 DNA reads TGTGCCAGCAGCCGTACCTCGTGGCAGGCGAACACCGGGGAGCTGTTTTTT.

The chain recombines TRBV28 with TRBJ2-7; TRBD2 matches at 7 bases. The length of the CDR3 is 14 residues. Per the germline V gene, CDR1 is MDHEN and CDR2 is SYDVKM. Unmatched junction bases numbered 8, after V lost 3 bases and J lost 6 bases. The CDR3 bases are TGTGCCAGCAGTTTTCTCGGGGGGTCGGTCGAGCAGTACTTC. This encodes CASSFLGGSVEQYF.

The CDR3 nucleotides read TGCGCCAGCACCAAGGGACAGGCCTCTTATGGCTACACCTTC. Its translation: CASTKGQASYGYTF. The gene calls are TRBV10-2 and TRBJ1-2, with 8 bases fitting TRBD1. V trimming: 7 bases; J trimming: 5 bases; junction bases outside the gene matches: 9. Germline V gene sequence: CDR1 WSHSY, CDR2 SAAADI. The CDR3 spans 14 residues.

The chain is built from TRBV27 and TRBJ1-5; TRBD1 agrees at 9 bases. Germline values: CDR1 MNHEY, CDR2 SMNVEV (reference sequence). The CDR3 is made up of 16 amino acids. V shed 5 bases, J shed 5 bases, and the junction held 10 bases outside the gene matches. The CDR3: CASSKGQGYGDQPQHF. Written as DNA, the CDR3 is TGTGCCAGCAGTAAGGGACAGGGTTATGGAGATCAGCCCCAGCATTTT.

The rearrangement links TRBV30 to TRBJ2-1; 9 bases map to TRBD2. Germline V gives CDR1 GTSNPN, CDR2 SVGIG (reference sequence). This CDR3 has 14 amino acids. The V and J ends lost 3 bases and 7 bases, in that order; junction bases with no gene match: 7. CDR3 nucleotide sequence: TGTGCCTGGAGCGAGCTAGCGGGATATAATGAGCAGTTCTTC. As protein: CAWSELAGYNEQFF.